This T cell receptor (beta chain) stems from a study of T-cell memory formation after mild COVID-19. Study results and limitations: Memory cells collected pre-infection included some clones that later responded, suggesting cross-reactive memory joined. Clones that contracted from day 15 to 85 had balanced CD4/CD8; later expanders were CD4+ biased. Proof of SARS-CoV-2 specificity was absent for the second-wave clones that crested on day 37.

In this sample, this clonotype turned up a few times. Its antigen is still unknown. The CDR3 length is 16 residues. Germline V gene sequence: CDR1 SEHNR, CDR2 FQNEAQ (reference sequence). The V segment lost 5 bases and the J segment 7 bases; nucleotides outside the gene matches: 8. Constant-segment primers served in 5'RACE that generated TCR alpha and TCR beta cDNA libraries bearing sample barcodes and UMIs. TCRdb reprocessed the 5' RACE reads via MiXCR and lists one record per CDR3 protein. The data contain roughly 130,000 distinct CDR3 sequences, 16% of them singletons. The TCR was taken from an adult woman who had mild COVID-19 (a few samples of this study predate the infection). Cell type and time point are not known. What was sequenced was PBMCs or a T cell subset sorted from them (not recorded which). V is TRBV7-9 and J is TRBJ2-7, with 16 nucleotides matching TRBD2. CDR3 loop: CASSPQGLAGGREQYF. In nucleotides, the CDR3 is TGTGCCAGCAGCCCCCAGGGACTAGCGGGAGGGCGAGAGCAGTACTTC.